These 22 T cell receptor beta chains were sequenced from one sample in a study of blood T cell repertoires in COVID-19. Clones were sequenced by immunoSEQ multiplex PCR, and TCRdb holds only the in-frame ones, with some missing. The repertoire holds around 190,000 clones, 80% to 90% seen once, with 1.5% to 2% in the top ten. Sequenced material: peripheral blood. These receptors originate from a man younger than 30 who had recovered from COVID-19.

V and J are TRBV23-1 and TRBJ2-1, with D possibly TRBD1 on 6 matching bases. TRBV23-1 is classed as an ORF, of uncertain function. The CDR3 totals 16 residues. The ends were cut back, 4 bases at V and 0 bases at J, with 13 bases in the middle. CDR3 DNA: TGCGCCAGCAGTCCCCCTGGGGGCGACTCCTACAATGAGCAGTTCTTC. It translates to CASSPPGGDSYNEQFF.

The gene calls are TRBV7-9 and TRBJ1-6, with D possibly TRBD1 on 6 matching bases. Germline CDR1 reads SEHNR; CDR2 reads FQNEAQ (reference sequence). The CDR3 spans 15 residues. V shed 1 base and J shed 5 bases, with 9 bases lying between them. CDR3 DNA sequence: TGTGCCAGCAGCTTAGACGCAGGGGATAATTCACCCCTCCACTTT. It yields the protein CASSLDAGDNSPLHF.

CDR3 coding DNA: TGTGCCAGCAGCCCCGCGGGGGGCTCCGGGGAGCTGTTTTTT. Translating it yields CASSPAGGSGELFF. This chain connects TRBV7-2 to TRBJ2-2; 8 nucleotides agree with TRBD2. Germline CDR1 is SGHTA and CDR2 is FQGNSA. The CDR3 is 14 amino acids. The V and J ends lost 5 bases and 6 bases, in that order; junction bases with no gene match: 5.

The rearrangement links TRBV14 to TRBJ2-2; no definite D call. CDR3 size: 15 residues. Germline CDR1 and CDR2: SGHDN and FVKESK. V lost 5 bases and J lost 1, with 11 bases in between. The CDR3 bases are TGTGCCAGCAGCTTACTAACGGGGAACACCGGGGAGCTGTTTTTT. This translates into CASSLLTGNTGELFF.

The V call is TRBV30, the J call TRBJ1-1, with D perhaps matching TRBD1 (6 bases). Germline assignment: CDR1 GTSNPN and CDR2 SVGIG (reference sequence). The CDR3 runs 15 residues. Trimming took off 4 bases at V and 1 base at J, with 16 bases between the two ends. The CDR3 region has the DNA TGTGCCTGGACCGGACAGAGATCGAGGAACACTGAAGCTTTCTTT. Translated: CAWTGQRSRNTEAFF.

This clone was seen once. V and J are TRBV6-4 and TRBJ2-1; no definite D call. CDR1 is MRHNA, CDR2 SNTAGT, per germline. With 4 bases removed from V and 0 bases from J, the gap between germline ends came to 10 bases. This CDR3 region has 15 residues. CDR3 nucleotide sequence: TGTGCCAGCAGTGCGGTCCCGAGCTCCTACAATGAGCAGTTCTTC. Amino acids: CASSAVPSSYNEQFF.

J is TRBJ1-3 and V is TRBV9; weak D call: TRBD1 (5 bases). The CDR3 runs to 17 residues. V dropped 0 bases and J dropped 0 bases, with 13 bases sitting between them. CDR1 SGDLS and CDR2 YYNGEE come from the germline V gene. CDR3 residues: CASSVVGGSFSGNTIYF. Written as DNA, the CDR3 is TGTGCCAGCAGCGTAGTCGGGGGGTCCTTCTCTGGAAACACCATATATTTT.

V usage is TRBV27 and J usage is TRBJ1-6, with a weak D call TRBD1 (5 bases). The CDR3 consists of 14 residues. Trimming removed 7 bases from V and 10 bases from J, with 17 bases in between. CDR1 and CDR2 from the germline V gene are MNHEY and SMNVEV (reference sequence). CDR3 coding DNA: TGTGCCAGCACTGGGACGGGGGTAGGGTCACCCCTCCACTTT. It specifies CASTGTGVGSPLHF.

The table lists this clone with a count of one. A much larger clone sits a single nucleotide away, making a read error possible. Other nucleotide sequences in the sample specify the same CDR3. V gene TRBV28 combines with J gene TRBJ2-7; D is possibly TRBD2 (6 bases). This CDR3 region has 13 residues. Germline CDR1 reads MDHEN; CDR2 reads SYDVKM. The ends were cut back, 3 bases at V and 1 base at J, with 7 bases in the middle. The chain's CDR3 is CASSLEGSYEQYF. The CDR3 bases are TGTGCCAGCAGTTTGGAGGGTTCCTACGAGCAGTACTTC.

There are a few counts of this clone. The chain combines TRBV2 with TRBJ2-7; 7 nucleotides agree with TRBD1. V dropped 4 bases and J dropped 2; count of bases not matched to a gene: 5. The CDR3 extends over 14 amino acids. Looked up from germline, CDR1 is SNHLY and CDR2 is FYNNEI. Here the CDR3 reads CASSVAGTAYEQYF. The DNA for the CDR3 is TGTGCCAGCAGTGTGGCCGGGACAGCCTACGAGCAGTACTTC.

The CDR3 nucleotides read TGTGCCACCAGCAGAGGGGGACAGCCCTATGGCTACACCTTC. This encodes CATSRGGQPYGYTF. V usage is TRBV15 and J usage is TRBJ1-2; 7 nucleotides line up with TRBD1. The germline V gene has CDR1 LNHNV and CDR2 YYDKDF (reference sequence). This CDR3 is built from 14 residues. The V and J ends lost 1 base and 4 bases, in that order; junction bases with no gene match: 3.

This clone was seen once. The chain employs TRBV7-9 and TRBJ2-7, with 9 bases lining up with TRBD1. With V trimmed by 11 bases and J by 2 bases, 4 bases remained unmatched. The CDR3 consists of 12 residues. CDR1 SEHNR and CDR2 FQNEAQ come from the germline V gene (reference sequence). In DNA form, the CDR3 reads TGTGCCGGCGGACAGGGGACCTACGAGCAGTACTTC. This sequence encodes CAGGQGTYEQYF. The full variable domain, completed using reference TRBV7-9 and TRBJ2-7, is DTGVSQNPRHKITKRGQNVTFRCDPISEHNRLYWYRQTLGQGPEFLTYFQNEAQLEKSRLLSDRFSAERPKGSFSTLEIQRTEQGDSAMYLCAGGQGTYEQYFGPGTRLTVT.

The chain carries TRBV5-6 and TRBJ2-1; D possibly corresponds to TRBD2 (5 bases). Trimming cost V 1 base and J 1 base, with 12 bases left between them. Germline CDR1 is SGHDT and CDR2 is YYEEEE. CDR3 length: 16 amino acids. For the CDR3, the DNA is TGTGCCAGCAGCTTGAACCCTGGCGGGTCCTACAATGAGCAGTTCTTC. Amino acids: CASSLNPGGSYNEQFF.

J is TRBJ2-2 and V is TRBV9; 9 bases agree with TRBD1. Trimming took 4 bases from V and 6 from J; bases not matched to a gene: 10. The CDR3 contains 16 residues. In germline, CDR1 is SGDLS, CDR2 YYNGEE. CDR3: CASSPRQGVRAGELFF. In DNA, the CDR3 is TGTGCCAGCAGCCCTCGACAGGGGGTGAGAGCCGGGGAGCTGTTTTTT.

This clone appeared a single time. V gene TRBV29-1 combines with J gene TRBJ1-2; D is undetermined. This CDR3 is 14 amino acids long. CDR1 is SQVTM, CDR2 ANQGSEA, per germline. Trimming shortened V by 5 bases and J by 0 bases, and 13 bases separated the two germline ends. The CDR3 region has the DNA TGCAGCGTTATTGGGCGGGGAGCTAACTATGGCTACACCTTC. This sequence encodes CSVIGRGANYGYTF.

The rearrangement links TRBV12-5 to TRBJ2-1, with D hard to call. Germline values: CDR1 LGHNT, CDR2 FRNRAP. Trimming shortened V by 5 bases and J by 4 bases, and 12 bases separated the two germline ends. This CDR3 spans 14 amino acids. This CDR3 is CASGGDWVYNEQFF. In DNA form, the CDR3 reads TGTGCTAGTGGTGGTGACTGGGTTTACAATGAGCAGTTCTTC.

This chain connects TRBV3-1 (or the pseudogene TRBV3-2) to TRBJ2-1; 9 nucleotides line up with TRBD2. CDR3 length: 15 residues. V gave up 6 bases and J gave up 1 base; unmatched junction bases: 4. Germline V gene sequence: CDR1 LGHDT, CDR2 YNNKEL (reference sequence). The CDR3 loop reads CASRPLAGSYNEQFF. The CDR3 DNA reads TGTGCCAGCAGACCTCTAGCGGGATCCTACAATGAGCAGTTCTTC.

This chain links TRBV11-2 with TRBJ1-1; a possible D gene is TRBD1 (6 bases). The germline V gene has CDR1 SGHAT and CDR2 FQNNGV. V shed 4 bases and J shed 1 base, with 16 bases lying between them. The CDR3 has 16 amino acids. Here the CDR3 reads CASSSTWGRGNTEAFF. The CDR3 nucleotides are TGTGCCAGCAGCTCAACATGGGGGCGAGGGAACACTGAAGCTTTCTTT.

This clone turned up a few times. One junction end does not reproduce the germline sequence, and a read error may be involved. The V gene is TRBV7-7, the J gene TRBJ2-5, with D perhaps TRBD1 (5 bases). This CDR3 comprises 13 residues. Germline values: CDR1 SSHAT, CDR2 FNYEAQ (reference sequence). The CDR3 coding sequence is TGTGCTAGCAGCTTAGCTCAGGGAGAGACCCAGTACTTC. Translating it yields CASSLAQGETQYF.

V is TRBV10-3 and J is TRBJ1-4; 10 positions match TRBD1. The CDR3 extends over 16 amino acids. V shed 8 bases, J shed 2 bases, and the junction held 8 bases outside the gene matches. Germline CDR1 is ENHRY and CDR2 is SYGVKD. The CDR3 sequence is CAIGAGQGSTNEKLFF. For the CDR3, the DNA is TGTGCCATCGGGGCGGGACAGGGGTCTACTAATGAAAAACTGTTTTTT.

The sample holds a few counts of this clone. V gene TRBV6-5 combines with J gene TRBJ1-4; D uncertain. The CDR3 covers 15 residues. CDR1 and CDR2 (germline): MNHEY, SVGAGI. V was shortened by 6 bases and J by 3 bases, with 14 bases between the two germline ends. CDR3 DNA: TGTGCCAGCAGGACCCACTATGGCCCTAATGAAAAACTGTTTTTT. This codes for CASRTHYGPNEKLFF.

The rearrangement links TRBV5-4 to TRBJ2-3, with D maybe TRBD1 (5 bases). The germline V and J ends were trimmed by 3 bases and 7 bases, with 18 bases remaining between them. CDR1 SGHNT and CDR2 YYREEE come from the germline V gene (reference sequence). CDR3 size: 15 residues. CDR3 residues: CASSSPGATPNTQYF. DNA for the CDR3: TGTGCCAGCAGCTCCCCTGGGGCCACTCCAAATACGCAGTATTTT.